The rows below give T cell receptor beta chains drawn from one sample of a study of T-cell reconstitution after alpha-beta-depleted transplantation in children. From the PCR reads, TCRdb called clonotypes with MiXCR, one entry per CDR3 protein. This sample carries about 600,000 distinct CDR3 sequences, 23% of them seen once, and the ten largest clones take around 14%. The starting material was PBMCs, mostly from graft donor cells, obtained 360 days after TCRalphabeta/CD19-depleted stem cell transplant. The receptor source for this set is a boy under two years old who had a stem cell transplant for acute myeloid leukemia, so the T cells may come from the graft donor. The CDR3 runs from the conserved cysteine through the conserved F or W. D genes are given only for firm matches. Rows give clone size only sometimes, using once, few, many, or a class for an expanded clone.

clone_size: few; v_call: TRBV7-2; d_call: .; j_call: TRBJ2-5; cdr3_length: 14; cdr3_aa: CASSPALASETQYF; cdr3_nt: TGTGCCAGCAGCCCCGCCCTAGCGTCAGAGACCCAGTACTTC
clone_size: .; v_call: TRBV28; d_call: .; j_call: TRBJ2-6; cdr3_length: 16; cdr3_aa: CASSSTFSSGANVLTF; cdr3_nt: TGTGCCAGCAGTTCAACATTCAGCTCTGGGGCCAACGTCCTGACTTTC
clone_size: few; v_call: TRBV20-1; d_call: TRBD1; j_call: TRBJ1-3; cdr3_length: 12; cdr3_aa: CSAKTGTNTIYF; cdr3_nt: TGCAGTGCAAAGACAGGGACCAACACCATATATTTT
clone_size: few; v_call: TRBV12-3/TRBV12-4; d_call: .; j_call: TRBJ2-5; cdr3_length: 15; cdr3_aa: CASSLARPPRETQYF; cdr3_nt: TGTGCCAGCAGTTTAGCGCGGCCTCCCAGAGAGACCCAGTACTTC
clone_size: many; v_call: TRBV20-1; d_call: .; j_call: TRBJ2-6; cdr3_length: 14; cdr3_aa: CSARDRDGANVLTF; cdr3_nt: TGCAGTGCTAGAGATCGAGACGGGGCCAACGTCCTGACTTTC
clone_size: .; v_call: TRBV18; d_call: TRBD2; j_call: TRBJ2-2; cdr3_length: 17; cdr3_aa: CASSPSGGNPNTGELFF; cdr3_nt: TGTGCCAGCTCACCTAGCGGGGGGAACCCGAACACCGGGGAGCTGTTTTTT
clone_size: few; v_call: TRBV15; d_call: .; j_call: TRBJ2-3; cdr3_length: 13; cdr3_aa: CATGRRVTDTQYF; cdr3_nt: TGTGCCACCGGGCGGAGGGTCACAGATACGCAGTATTTT
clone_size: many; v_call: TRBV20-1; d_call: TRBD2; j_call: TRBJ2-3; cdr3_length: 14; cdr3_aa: CSARAGGPRDTQYF; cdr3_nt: TGCAGTGCTAGGGCGGGGGGCCCCCGGGATACGCAGTATTTT
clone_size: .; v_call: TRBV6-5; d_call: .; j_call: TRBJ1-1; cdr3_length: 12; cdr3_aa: CASGDRGTEAFF; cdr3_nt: TGTGCCAGTGGCGACCGTGGCACTGAAGCTTTCTTT
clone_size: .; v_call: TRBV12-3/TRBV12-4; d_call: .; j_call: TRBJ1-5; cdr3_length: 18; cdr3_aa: CASTARDGSSASNQPQHF; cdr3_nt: TGTGCCAGCACCGCCAGGGACGGGTCCAGTGCTAGCAATCAGCCCCAGCATTTT
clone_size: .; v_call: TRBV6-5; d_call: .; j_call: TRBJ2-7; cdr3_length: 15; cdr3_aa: CASSYSRTEGHEQYF; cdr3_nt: TGTGCCAGCAGTTACTCAAGGACAGAGGGTCACGAGCAGTACTTC
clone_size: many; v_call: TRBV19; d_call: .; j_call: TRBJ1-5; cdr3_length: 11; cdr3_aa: CATSAGQPQHF; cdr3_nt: TGTGCCACCTCGGCCGGTCAGCCCCAGCATTTT
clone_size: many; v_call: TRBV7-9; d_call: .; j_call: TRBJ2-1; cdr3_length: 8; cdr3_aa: CASSPPFF; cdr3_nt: TGTGCCAGCAGCCCCCCTTTCTTC
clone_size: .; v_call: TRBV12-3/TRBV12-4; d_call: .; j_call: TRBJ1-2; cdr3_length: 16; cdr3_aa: CASSLAGLDGNYGYTF; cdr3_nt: TGTGCCAGCAGTTTAGCCGGATTAGATGGTAACTATGGCTACACCTTC
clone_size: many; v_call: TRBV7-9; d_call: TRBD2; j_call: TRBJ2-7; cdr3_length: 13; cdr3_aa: CASGLAGTYEQYF; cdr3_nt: TGTGCCAGCGGACTAGCGGGTACCTACGAGCAGTACTTC
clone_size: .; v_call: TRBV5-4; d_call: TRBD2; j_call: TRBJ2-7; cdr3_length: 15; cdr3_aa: CASSLVTSGAYEQYF; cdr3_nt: TGTGCCAGCAGCTTGGTAACTAGCGGGGCCTACGAGCAGTACTTC
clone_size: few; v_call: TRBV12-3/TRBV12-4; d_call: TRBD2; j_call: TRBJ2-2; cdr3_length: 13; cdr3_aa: CASRSGRSGELFF; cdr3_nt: TGTGCCAGCCGTAGCGGGAGGTCCGGGGAGCTGTTTTTT
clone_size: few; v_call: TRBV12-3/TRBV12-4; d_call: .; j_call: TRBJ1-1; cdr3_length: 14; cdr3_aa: CASSLNQQNTEAFF; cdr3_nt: TGTGCCAGCAGTTTAAACCAACAGAACACTGAAGCTTTCTTT
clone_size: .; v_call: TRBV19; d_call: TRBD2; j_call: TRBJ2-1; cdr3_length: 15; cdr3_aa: CASSPLGGGKAEQFF; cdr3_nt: TGTGCCAGTAGCCCCTTGGGGGGGGGGAAAGCTGAGCAGTTCTTC
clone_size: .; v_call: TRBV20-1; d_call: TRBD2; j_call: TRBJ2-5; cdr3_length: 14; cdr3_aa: CSARDGTSLETQYF; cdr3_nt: TGCAGTGCCCGAGATGGGACTAGCTTGGAGACCCAGTACTTC
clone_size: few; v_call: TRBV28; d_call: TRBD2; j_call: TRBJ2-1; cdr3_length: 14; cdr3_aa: CASTLGGGFREQFF; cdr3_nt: TGTGCCAGCACCTTAGGCGGGGGGTTTCGTGAGCAGTTCTTC
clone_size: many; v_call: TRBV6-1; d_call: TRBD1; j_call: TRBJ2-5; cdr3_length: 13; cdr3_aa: CASGTGTGETQYF; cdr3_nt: TGTGCCAGCGGGACAGGGACGGGGGAGACCCAGTACTTC
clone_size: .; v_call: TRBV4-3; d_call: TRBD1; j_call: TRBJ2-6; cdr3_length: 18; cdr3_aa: CASSPRGTANSGANVLTF; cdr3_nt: TGCGCCAGCAGCCCCAGAGGGACAGCGAACTCTGGGGCCAACGTCCTGACTTTC
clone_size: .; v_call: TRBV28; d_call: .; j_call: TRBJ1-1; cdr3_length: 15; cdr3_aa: CASSSRDTYNTEAFF; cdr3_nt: TGTGCCAGCAGCTCCCGGGACACTTATAACACTGAAGCTTTCTTT
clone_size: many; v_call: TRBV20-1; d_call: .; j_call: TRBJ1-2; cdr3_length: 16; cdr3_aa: CSARDPSVSANYGYTF; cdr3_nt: TGCAGTGCTAGAGACCCCTCGGTATCCGCTAACTATGGCTACACCTTC
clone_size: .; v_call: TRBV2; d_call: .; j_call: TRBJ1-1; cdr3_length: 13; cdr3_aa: CASSEESGGEAFF; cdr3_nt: TGTGCCAGCAGTGAAGAAAGCGGGGGGGAAGCTTTCTTT
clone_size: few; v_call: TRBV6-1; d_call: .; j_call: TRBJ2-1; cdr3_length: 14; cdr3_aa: CASSGREIIGEQFF; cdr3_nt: TGTGCCAGCAGTGGACGTGAGATCATCGGGGAGCAGTTCTTC
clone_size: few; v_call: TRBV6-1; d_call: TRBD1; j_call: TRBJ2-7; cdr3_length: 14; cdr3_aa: CASRRDRGSYEQYF; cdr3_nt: TGTGCCAGCAGAAGGGACAGGGGCTCCTACGAGCAGTACTTC
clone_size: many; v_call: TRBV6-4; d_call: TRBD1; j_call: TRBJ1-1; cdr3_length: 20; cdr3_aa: CASSGSLRQGMGKKNTEAFF; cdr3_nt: TGTGCCAGCAGTGGCTCCCTCCGACAGGGAATGGGGAAAAAGAACACTGAAGCTTTCTTT
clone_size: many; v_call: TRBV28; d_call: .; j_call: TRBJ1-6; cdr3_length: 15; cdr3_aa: CASSRYTEMISPLHF; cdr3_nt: TGTGCCAGCAGTAGATATACTGAGATGATTTCACCCCTCCACTTT
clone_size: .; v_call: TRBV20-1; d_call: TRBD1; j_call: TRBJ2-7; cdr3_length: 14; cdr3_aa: CSASRGGQGGEQYF; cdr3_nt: TGCAGTGCTAGTCGAGGGGGACAGGGTGGCGAGCAGTACTTC
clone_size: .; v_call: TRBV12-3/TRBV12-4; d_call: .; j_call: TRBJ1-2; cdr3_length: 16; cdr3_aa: CASSPQRAQAVDGYTF; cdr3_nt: TGTGCCAGCAGCCCCCAGCGGGCGCAGGCAGTGGATGGCTACACCTTC
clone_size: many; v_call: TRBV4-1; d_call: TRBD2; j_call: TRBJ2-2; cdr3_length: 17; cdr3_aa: CASSPILIAGDPGELFF; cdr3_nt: TGCGCCAGCAGCCCCATCTTGATAGCGGGGGATCCCGGGGAGCTGTTTTTT
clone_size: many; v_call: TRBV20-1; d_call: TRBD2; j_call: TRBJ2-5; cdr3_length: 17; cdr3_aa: CSARDPSSGGVAETQYF; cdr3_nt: TGCAGTGCTAGAGACCCATCTAGCGGGGGGGTAGCGGAGACCCAGTACTTC
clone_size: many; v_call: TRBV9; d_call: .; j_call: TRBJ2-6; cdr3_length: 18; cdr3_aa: CASSVPVGSGPGANVLTF; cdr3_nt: TGTGCCAGCAGCGTCCCCGTGGGGTCAGGCCCTGGGGCCAACGTCCTGACTTTC
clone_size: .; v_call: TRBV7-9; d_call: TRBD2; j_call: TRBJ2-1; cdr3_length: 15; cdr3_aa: CASSLRGDSYNEQFF; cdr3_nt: TGTGCCAGCAGCTTACGGGGGGACTCCTACAATGAGCAGTTCTTC
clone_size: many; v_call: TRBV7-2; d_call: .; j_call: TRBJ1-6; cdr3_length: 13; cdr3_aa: CASSSRSNSPLHF; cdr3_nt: TGTGCCAGCAGCTCAAGATCTAACTCACCCCTCCACTTT
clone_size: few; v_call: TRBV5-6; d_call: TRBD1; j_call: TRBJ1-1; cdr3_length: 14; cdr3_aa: CASSSRTGRAEAFF; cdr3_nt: TGTGCCAGCAGCTCTAGGACAGGGCGGGCTGAAGCTTTCTTT
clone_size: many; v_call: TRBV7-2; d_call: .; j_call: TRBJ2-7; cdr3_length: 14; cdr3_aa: CASSFLSQSYEQYF; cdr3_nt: TGTGCCAGCAGCTTTCTTTCACAGTCCTACGAGCAGTACTTC
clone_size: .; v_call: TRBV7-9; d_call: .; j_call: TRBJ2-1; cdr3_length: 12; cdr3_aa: CASSPEDNEQFF; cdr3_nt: TGTGCCAGCAGCCCAGAAGACAATGAGCAGTTCTTC
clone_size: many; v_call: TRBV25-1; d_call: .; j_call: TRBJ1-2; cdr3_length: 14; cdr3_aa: CASSHGEANYGYTF; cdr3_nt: TGTGCCAGCAGTCATGGGGAGGCGAACTATGGCTACACCTTC
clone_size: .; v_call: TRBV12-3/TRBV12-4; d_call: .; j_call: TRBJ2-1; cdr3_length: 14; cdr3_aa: CASSFRAGRDEQFF; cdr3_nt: TGTGCCAGCAGCTTTCGAGCGGGTCGCGATGAGCAGTTCTTC
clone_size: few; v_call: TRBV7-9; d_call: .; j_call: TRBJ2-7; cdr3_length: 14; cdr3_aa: CASSLPGSPYEQYF; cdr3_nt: TGTGCCAGCAGCTTACCCGGCAGCCCCTACGAGCAGTACTTC
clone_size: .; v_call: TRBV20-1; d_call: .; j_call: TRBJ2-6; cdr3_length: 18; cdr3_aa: CSAMGRTLYRSGANVLTF; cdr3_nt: TGCAGTGCTATGGGGCGGACTCTCTACCGCTCTGGGGCCAACGTCCTGACTTTC